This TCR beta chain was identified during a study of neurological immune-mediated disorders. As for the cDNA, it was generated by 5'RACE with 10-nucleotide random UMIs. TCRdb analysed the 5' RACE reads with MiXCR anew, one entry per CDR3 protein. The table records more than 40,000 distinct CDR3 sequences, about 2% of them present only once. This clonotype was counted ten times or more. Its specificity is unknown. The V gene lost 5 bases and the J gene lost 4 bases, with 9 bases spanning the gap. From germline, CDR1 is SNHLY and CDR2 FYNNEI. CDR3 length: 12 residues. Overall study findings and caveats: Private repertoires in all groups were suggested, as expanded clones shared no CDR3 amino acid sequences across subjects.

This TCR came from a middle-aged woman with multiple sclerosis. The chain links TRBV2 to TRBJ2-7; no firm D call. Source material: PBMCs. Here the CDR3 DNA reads TGTGCCAGCAGTAGCATTGATTACGAGCAGTACTTC. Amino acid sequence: CASSSIDYEQYF.